This T cell receptor beta chain stems from a study of T cells expressing NK-cell markers. As to this clonotype: Antigen specificity is unknown.

There are 15 residues in the CDR3. CDR1 is SQVTM and CDR2 is ANQGSEA in the germline V gene. Broader study findings: Among CD8+ T cells from six donors, dominant NKG2C+ clonotypes accounted for about 1.0-7.5%.

Reprocessing the 5' RACE reads, TCRdb reports a single entry for every CDR3 protein and omits DNA. The repertoire table contains 300,000 to 500,000 distinct CDR3 sequences. This chain uses TRBV29-1 with TRBJ1-2; TCRdb's D call, TRBD1, is unchecked because there is no DNA. Material for sequencing was blood T cells: a sorted CD56 or NKG2C T cell subset, CD4+ or CD8+ T cells, or bulk PBMC T cells (not recorded which). This receptor was identified in a woman aged 45-65 years in good health. The chain's CDR3 is CSVEDRGAAWDGYTF.